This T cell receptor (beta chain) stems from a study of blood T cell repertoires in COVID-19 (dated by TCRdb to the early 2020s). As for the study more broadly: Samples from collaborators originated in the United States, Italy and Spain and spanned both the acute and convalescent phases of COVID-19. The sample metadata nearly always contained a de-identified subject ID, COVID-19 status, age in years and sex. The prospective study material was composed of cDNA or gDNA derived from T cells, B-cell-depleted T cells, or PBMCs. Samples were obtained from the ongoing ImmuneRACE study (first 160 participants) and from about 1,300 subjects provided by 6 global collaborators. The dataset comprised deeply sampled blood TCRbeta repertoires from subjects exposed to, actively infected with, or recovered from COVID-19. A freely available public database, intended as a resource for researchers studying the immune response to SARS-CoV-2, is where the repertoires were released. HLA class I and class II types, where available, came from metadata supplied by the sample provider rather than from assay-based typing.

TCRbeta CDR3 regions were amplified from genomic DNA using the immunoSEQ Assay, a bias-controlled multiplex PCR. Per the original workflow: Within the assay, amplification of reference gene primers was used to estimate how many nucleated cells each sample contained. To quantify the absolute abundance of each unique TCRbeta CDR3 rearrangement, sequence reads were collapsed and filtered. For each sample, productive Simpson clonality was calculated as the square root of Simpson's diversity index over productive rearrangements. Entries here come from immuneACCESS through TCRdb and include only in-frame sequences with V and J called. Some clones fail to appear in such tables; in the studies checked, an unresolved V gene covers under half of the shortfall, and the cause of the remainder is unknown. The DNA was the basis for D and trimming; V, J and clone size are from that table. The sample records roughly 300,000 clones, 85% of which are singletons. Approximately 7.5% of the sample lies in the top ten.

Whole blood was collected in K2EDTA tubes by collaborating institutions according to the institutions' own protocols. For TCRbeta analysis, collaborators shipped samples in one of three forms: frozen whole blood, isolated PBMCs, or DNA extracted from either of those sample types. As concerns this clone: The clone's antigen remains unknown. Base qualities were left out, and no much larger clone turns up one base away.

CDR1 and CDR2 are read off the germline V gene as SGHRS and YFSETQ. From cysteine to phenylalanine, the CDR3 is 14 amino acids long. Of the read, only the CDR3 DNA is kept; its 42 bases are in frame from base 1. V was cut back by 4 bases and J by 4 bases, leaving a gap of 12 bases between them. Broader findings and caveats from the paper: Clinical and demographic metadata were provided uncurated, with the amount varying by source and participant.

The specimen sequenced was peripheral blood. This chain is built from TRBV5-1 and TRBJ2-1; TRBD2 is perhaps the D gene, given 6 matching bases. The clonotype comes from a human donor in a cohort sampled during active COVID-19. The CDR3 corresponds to CASSVLRGYNEQFF. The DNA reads TGCGCCAGCAGCGTCCTGCGGGGATACAATGAGCAGTTCTTC.